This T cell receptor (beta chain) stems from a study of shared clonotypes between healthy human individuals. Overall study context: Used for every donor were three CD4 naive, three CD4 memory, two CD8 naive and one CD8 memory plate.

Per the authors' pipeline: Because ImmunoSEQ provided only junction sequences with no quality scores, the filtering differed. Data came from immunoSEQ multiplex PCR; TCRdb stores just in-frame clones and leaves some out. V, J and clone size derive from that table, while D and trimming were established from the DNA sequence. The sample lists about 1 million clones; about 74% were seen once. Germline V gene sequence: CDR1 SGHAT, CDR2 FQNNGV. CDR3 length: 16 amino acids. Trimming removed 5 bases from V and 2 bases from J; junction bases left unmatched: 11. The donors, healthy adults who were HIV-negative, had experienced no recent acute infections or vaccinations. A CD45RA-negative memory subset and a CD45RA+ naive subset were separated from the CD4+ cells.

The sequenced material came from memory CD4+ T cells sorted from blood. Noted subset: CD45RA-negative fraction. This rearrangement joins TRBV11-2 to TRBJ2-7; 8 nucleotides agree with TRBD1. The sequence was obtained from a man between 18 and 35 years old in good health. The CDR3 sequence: CASSPTAGTGAYEQYF. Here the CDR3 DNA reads TGTGCCAGCAGCCCGACGGCCGGGACAGGAGCCTACGAGCAGTACTTC.